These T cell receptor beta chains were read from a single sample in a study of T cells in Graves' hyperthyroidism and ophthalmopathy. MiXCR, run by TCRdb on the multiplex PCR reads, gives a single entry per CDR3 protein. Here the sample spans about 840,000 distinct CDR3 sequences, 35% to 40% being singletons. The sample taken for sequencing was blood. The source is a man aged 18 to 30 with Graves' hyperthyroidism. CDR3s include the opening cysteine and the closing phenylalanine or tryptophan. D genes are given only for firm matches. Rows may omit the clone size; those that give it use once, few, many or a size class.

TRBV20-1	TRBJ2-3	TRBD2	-	TGCAGTGCTAGAGATGCGGCGGGAGTAACCACAGATACGCAGTATTTT	CSARDAAGVTTDTQYF
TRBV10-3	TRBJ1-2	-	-	TGTGCCAGCAGTGAATTGTTGGGGGACCGTATCTATGGCTACACCTTC	CASSELLGDRIYGYTF
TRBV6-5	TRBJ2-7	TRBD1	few	TGTGCCAGCAGTCCAGCCGGGACAGGACGCGAGCAGTACTTC	CASSPAGTGREQYF
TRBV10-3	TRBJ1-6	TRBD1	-	TGTGCCAGCATTCCGGCGACAGGGAATTCACCCCTCCACTTT	CASIPATGNSPLHF
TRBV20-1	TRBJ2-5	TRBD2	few	TGCAGTGCTAGAGCTACAGGGGGACCCGGGACTAGCGTGGAGACCCAGTACTTC	CSARATGGPGTSVETQYF
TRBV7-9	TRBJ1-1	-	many	TGTGCCGCCCTGTCGCGAGAGAACACTGAAGCTTTCTTT	CAALSRENTEAFF
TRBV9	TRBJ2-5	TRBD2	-	TGTGCCAGCAGCCCCGGGACTAGCGGTTCGTGGGGGGAGACCCAGTACTTC	CASSPGTSGSWGETQYF
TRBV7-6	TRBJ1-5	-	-	TGTGCCAGCAGCTTAGGAGGAATAAATAGCAATCAGCCCCAGCATTTT	CASSLGGINSNQPQHF
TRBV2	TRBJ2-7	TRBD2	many	TGTGCCAGCAGGCGGACTAGCGGGAGAGCAAATGGCTACGAGCAGTACTTC	CASRRTSGRANGYEQYF
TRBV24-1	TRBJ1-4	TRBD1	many	TGTGCCACAACCCGGGACAGGTCTAATGAAAAACTGTTTTTT	CATTRDRSNEKLFF
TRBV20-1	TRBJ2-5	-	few	TGCAGTGCTAGAGCCTCAGCGCGGACTCCAGGGACCCAGTACTTC	CSARASARTPGTQYF
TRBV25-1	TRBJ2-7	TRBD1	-	TGTGCCAGCAGTTTCCCAACAGGGGGTTCCCTAGAGCAGTACTTC	CASSFPTGGSLEQYF
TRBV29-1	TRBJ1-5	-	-	TGCAGCAGACCGCGCGGGACGAGCAATCAGCCCCAGCATTTT	CSRPRGTSNQPQHF
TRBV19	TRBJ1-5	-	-	TGTGCCAGCAGTTTGGCTGGGACGGGCAGGGTCAATCAGCCCCAGCATTTT	CASSLAGTGRVNQPQHF
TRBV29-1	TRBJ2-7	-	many	TGCAGCGTCCTCACAGGGAAGTCCTACGAGCAGTACTTC	CSVLTGKSYEQYF
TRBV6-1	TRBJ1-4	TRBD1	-	TGTGCCAGCAGGGACGACAGGGTCGGAACTAATGAAAAACTGTTTTTT	CASRDDRVGTNEKLFF
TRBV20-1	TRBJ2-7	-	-	TGCAGTGCTCCGCTAACCGGAGGGCAGTACTTC	CSAPLTGGQYF
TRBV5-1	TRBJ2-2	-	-	TGCGCCAGCAGCTTGGGATCAGACTACAGCGGGGAGCTGTTTTTT	CASSLGSDYSGELFF
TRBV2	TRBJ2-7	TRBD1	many	TGTGCCAGCAGTCCGGGACAGAGCTCCTACGAGCAGTACTTC	CASSPGQSSYEQYF
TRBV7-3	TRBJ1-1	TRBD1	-	TGTGCCAGCAGCCTAAACTTGGACAGGGGGAAGGCTTTCTTT	CASSLNLDRGKAFF
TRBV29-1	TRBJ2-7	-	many	TGCAGCGTGAAGAACAGCTACGAGCAGTACTTC	CSVKNSYEQYF
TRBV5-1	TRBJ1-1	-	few	TGCGCCAGCAGCTTGGATCGTCGTTCCACTGAAGCTTTCTTT	CASSLDRRSTEAFF
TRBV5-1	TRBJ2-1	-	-	TGCGCCAGCAGCTTGCGAGCAGGGGACAATGAGCAGTTCTTC	CASSLRAGDNEQFF
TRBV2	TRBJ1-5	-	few	TGTGCCAGCAGTGGGGGGCCTAGCAATCAGCCCCAGCATTTT	CASSGGPSNQPQHF
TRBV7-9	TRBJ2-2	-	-	TGTGCCAGCAGCGCGGACGGACTCACCGGGGAGCTGTTTTTT	CASSADGLTGELFF
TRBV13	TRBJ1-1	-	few	TGTGCCAGCAGAAGGGAACGGACTGAAGCTTTCTTT	CASRRERTEAFF
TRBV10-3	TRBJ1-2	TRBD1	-	TGTGCCAGCAGGGGGGGGAGGTCTGGCTACACCTTC	CASRGGRSGYTF
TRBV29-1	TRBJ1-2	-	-	TGCAGCGCCGCCGGGACAAGTCTTTATGGCTACACCTTC	CSAAGTSLYGYTF
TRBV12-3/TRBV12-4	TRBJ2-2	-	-	TGTGCCAGCAGTTTAGCCTTGAGCGTCTTGGAGTACGGCGGGGAGCTGTTTTTT	CASSLALSVLEYGGELFF
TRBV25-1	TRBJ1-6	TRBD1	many	TGTGCCACCAGACAGGGGTCTAATTCACCCCTCCACTTT	CATRQGSNSPLHF
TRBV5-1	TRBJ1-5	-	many	TGCGCCAGCAGTTACGGGGGAGGCAATCAGCCCCAGCATTTT	CASSYGGGNQPQHF
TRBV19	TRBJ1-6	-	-	TGTGCCAGTAGTATACCCGTTAAGGGTTCACCCCTCCACTTT	CASSIPVKGSPLHF
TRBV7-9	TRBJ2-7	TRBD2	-	TGTGCCAGCAGCTTAGGACTAGCGGGACAAGGCGAGCAGTACTTC	CASSLGLAGQGEQYF
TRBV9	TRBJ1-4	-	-	TGTGCCAGCAGTTTAACAGTTAATGAAAAACTGTTTTTT	CASSLTVNEKLFF
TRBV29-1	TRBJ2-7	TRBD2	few	TGCAGCGTTGAAGGGGTAGCGGGAGTGGTGGAGCAGTACTTC	CSVEGVAGVVEQYF
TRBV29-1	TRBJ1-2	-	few	TGCAGTGCAGGGAGGGAAACCGACCTGTATGGCTACACCTTC	CSAGRETDLYGYTF
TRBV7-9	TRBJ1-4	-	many	TGTGCCAGCAGCGCGAGCCAGACGAGTGAAAAACTGTTTTTT	CASSASQTSEKLFF
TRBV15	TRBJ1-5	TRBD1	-	TGTGCCACCAGCAGCTCAACAGGGGATCAGCCCCAGCATTTT	CATSSSTGDQPQHF
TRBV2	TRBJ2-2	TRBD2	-	TGTGCCAGCAGTGAAAGGACTAGCGGGAGGGGGACCGGGGAGCTGCTTTTT	CASSERTSGRGTGELLF